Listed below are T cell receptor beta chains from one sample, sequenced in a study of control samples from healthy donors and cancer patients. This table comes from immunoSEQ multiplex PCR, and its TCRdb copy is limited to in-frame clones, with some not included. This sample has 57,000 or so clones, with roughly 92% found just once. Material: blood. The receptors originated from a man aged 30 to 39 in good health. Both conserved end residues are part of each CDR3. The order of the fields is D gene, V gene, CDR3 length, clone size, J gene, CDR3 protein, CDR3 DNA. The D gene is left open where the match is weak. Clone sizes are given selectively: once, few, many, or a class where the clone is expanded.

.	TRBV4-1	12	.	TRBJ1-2	CASSRENYGYTF	TGCGCCAGCAGCCGCGAGAACTATGGCTACACCTTC
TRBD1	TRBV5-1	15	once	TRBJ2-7	CASSLEAGGYIEQYF	TGCGCCAGCAGCTTGGAGGCAGGGGGCTATATCGAGCAGTACTTC
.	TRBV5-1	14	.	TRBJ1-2	CASSLAGAGYGYTF	TGCGCCAGCAGCTTGGCCGGGGCGGGCTATGGCTACACCTTC
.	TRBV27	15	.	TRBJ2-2	CASSLRVVGTGELFF	TGTGCCAGCAGTTTAAGGGTCGTCGGGACCGGGGAGCTGTTTTTT
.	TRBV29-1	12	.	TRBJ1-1	CTVVRMNTEAFF	TGCACCGTGGTGCGCATGAACACTGAAGCTTTCTTT
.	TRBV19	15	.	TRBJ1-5	CASRLDIHGNQPQHF	TGTGCCAGTAGGCTGGACATACATGGCAATCAGCCCCAGCATTTT
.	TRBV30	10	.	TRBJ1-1	CATTSTEAFF	TGTGCTACAACATCCACTGAAGCTTTCTTT
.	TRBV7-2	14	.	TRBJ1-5	CASSPGISNQPQHF	TGTGCCAGCAGCCCAGGGATTAGCAATCAGCCCCAGCATTTT
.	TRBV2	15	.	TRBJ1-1	CASTLRGGDNTEAFF	TGCGCCAGCACCCTAAGGGGGGGTGATAACACTGAAGCTTTCTTT
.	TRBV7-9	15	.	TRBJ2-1	CASSLSRARYNEQFF	TGTGCCAGCAGCTTAAGTAGGGCAAGATACAATGAGCAGTTCTTC
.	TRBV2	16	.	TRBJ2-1	CASSTQGGDRFNEQFF	TGTGCCAGCAGTACCCAAGGGGGGGACAGGTTTAATGAGCAGTTCTTC
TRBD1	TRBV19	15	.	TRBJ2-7	CASSIDGQGPYEQYF	TGTGCCAGTAGTATCGATGGACAGGGCCCCTACGAGCAGTACTTC
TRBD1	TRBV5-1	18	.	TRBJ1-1	CASSLGGQSRLMNTEAFF	TGCGCCAGCAGCTTGGGGGGACAGTCCCGTCTCATGAACACTGAAGCTTTCTTT
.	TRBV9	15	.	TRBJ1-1	CASSALGSRDTEAFF	TGTGCCAGCAGCGCCCTGGGGAGCCGGGACACTGAAGCTTTCTTT
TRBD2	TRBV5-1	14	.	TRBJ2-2	CASRTSGGPGELFF	TGCGCCAGCAGAACTAGCGGGGGGCCCGGGGAGCTGTTTTTT
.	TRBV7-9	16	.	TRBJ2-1	CASSFPGRGSHNEQFF	TGTGCCAGCAGCTTTCCCGGGAGAGGGTCTCACAATGAGCAGTTCTTC
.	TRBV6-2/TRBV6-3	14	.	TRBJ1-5	CASSYRALNQPQHF	TGTGCCAGCAGTTACCGGGCCTTAAATCAGCCCCAGCATTTT
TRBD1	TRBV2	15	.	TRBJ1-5	CASSVTGGAKQPQHF	TGTGCCAGCAGCGTTACAGGGGGCGCGAAGCAGCCCCAGCATTTT
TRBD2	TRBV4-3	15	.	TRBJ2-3	CASSQAVAGKYTQYF	TGCGCCAGCAGCCAAGCGGTAGCGGGTAAATATACGCAGTATTTT
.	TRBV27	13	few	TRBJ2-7	CASSLYRGYEQYF	TGTGCCAGCAGTCTCTACCGGGGTTACGAGCAGTACTTC
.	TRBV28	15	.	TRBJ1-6	CASSEQGSYNSPLHF	TGTGCCAGCAGTGAACAGGGATCCTATAATTCACCCCTCCACTTT
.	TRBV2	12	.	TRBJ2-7	CAIRERTYEQYF	TGTGCCATAAGGGAGAGAACCTACGAGCAGTACTTC
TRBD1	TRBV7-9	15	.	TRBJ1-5	CASSLGTGRNQPQHF	TGTGCCAGCAGCCTGGGGACAGGACGCAATCAGCCCCAGCATTTT
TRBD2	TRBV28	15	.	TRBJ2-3	CASILAGGLTDTQYF	TGTGCCAGCATACTAGCGGGAGGACTTACAGATACGCAGTATTTT
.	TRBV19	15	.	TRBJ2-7	CASSTSGTLKYEQYF	TGTGCCAGTAGTACTTCCGGGACCTTGAAATACGAGCAGTACTTC
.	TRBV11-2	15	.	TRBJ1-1	CASSPIKQGAGEAFF	TGTGCCAGCAGCCCTATAAAACAGGGAGCGGGGGAAGCTTTCTTT
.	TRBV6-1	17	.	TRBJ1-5	CASSGQGLVGSNQPQHF	TGTGCCAGCAGTGGTCAGGGTTTAGTGGGTAGCAATCAGCCCCAGCATTTT
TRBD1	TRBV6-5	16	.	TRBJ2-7	CASSYSTGQQSYEQYF	TGTGCCAGCAGTTACTCGACGGGACAGCAAAGCTACGAGCAGTACTTC
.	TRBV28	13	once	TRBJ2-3	CASSKIGTDTQYF	TGTGCCAGCAGTAAGATAGGCACAGATACGCAGTATTTT
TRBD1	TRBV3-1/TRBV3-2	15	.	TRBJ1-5	CASSQDRGSVQPQHF	TGTGCCAGCAGCCAGGACAGGGGCTCGGTTCAGCCCCAGCATTTT
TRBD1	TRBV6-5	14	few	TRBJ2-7	CASRNRGEGYEQYF	TGTGCCAGCCGGAACAGGGGCGAAGGCTACGAGCAGTACTTC
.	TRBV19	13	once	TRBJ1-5	CASRSREDQPQHF	TGTGCCAGTAGATCCAGGGAAGATCAGCCCCAGCATTTT
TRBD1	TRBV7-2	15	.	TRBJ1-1	CASSQRNRGLTEAFF	TGTGCCAGCAGCCAGAGGAACAGGGGGCTTACTGAAGCTTTCTTT
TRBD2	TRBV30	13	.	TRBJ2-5	CAWSSGGQETQYF	TGTGCCTGGAGTAGCGGGGGCCAAGAGACCCAGTACTTC
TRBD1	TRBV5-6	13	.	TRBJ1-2	CASSGTGAGGYTF	TGTGCCAGCAGCGGAACAGGGGCCGGTGGCTACACCTTC
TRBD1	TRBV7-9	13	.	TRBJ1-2	CASSLGDRGGYTF	TGTGCCAGCAGCTTAGGGGACAGGGGAGGCTACACCTTC
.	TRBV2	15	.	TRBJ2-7	CASTKGGTEEHEQYF	TGTGCCAGCACTAAGGGGGGGACGGAGGAACACGAGCAGTACTTC
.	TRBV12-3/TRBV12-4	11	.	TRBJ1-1	CASAPATEAFF	TGTGCCAGTGCACCTGCCACTGAAGCTTTCTTT
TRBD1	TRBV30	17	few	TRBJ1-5	CAAQEGQGAPGNQPQHF	TGTGCCGCACAGGAAGGGCAGGGGGCGCCGGGCAATCAGCCCCAGCATTTT
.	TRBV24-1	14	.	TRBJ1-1	CATSGGVPNTEAFF	TGTGCCACCAGTGGGGGGGTCCCGAACACTGAAGCTTTCTTT
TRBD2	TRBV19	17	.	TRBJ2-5	CASSLGTSGSIGETQYF	TGTGCCAGTAGTTTGGGGACTAGCGGGAGCATCGGGGAGACCCAGTACTTC
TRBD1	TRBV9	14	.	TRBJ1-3	CASSVDRGGNTIYF	TGTGCCAGCAGCGTAGACAGGGGTGGAAACACCATATATTTT
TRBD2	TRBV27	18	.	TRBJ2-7	CASSFGTSGGIYPYEQYF	TGTGCCAGCAGTTTCGGGACTAGCGGGGGGATCTATCCCTACGAGCAGTACTTC
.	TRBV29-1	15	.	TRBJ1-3	CSVWGRENSGNTIYF	TGCAGCGTTTGGGGGCGGGAGAACTCTGGAAACACCATATATTTT
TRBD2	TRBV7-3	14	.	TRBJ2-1	CASSSGLVGNEQFF	TGTGCCAGCAGCTCAGGACTAGTTGGCAATGAGCAGTTCTTC
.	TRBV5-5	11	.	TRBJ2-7	CASSYQYEQYF	TGTGCCAGCAGCTATCAGTACGAGCAGTACTTC